This record covers a single TCR beta chain. Its antigen remains unidentified. CDR1 is WSHSY and CDR2 is SAAADI in the germline V gene. V lost 3 bases and J 1 base, leaving 6 bases between the germline ends. The CDR3 sequence is 14 residues long. This sample stems from a study of T cell responses to AZD1222 COVID-19 vaccine. The table came from immunoSEQ multiplex PCR; TCRdb's copy has only in-frame clones and leaves some out. Of about 59,000 clones listed, roughly nine tenths are singletons. Points from the study as a whole: Vaccine-associated CD4 TCRs ranged over spike, dominating at 160-218 and 743-854. Regions left unmutated in variants are reportedly the target of nearly half of spike-specific TCRs. Donors were largely white British and mainly female; clonal diversity was possibly underestimated.

The source is an adult who received the AZD1222 COVID-19 vaccine. Sequenced material: peripheral blood, taken 28 days after the second AZD1222 dose. The chain recombines TRBV10-2 with TRBJ2-2; D is uncertain. The chain's CDR3 is CASSDRMNTGELFF. In DNA form, the CDR3 reads TGCGCCAGCAGTGACAGAATGAACACCGGGGAGCTGTTTTTT.